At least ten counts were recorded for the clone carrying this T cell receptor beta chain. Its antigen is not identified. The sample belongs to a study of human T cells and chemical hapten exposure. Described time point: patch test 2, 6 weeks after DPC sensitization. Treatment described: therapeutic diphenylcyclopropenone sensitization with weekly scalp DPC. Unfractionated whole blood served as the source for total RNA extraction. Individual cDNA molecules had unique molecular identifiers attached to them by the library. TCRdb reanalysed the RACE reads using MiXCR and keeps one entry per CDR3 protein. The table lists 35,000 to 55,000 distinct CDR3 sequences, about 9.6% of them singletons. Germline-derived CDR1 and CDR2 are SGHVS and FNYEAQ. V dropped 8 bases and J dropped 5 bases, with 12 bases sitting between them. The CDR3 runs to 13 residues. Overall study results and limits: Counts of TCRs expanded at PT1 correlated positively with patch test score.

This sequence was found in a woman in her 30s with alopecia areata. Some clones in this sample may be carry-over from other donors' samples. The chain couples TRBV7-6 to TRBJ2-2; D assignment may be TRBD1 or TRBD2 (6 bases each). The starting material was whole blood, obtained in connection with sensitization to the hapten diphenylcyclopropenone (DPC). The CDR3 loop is CASVEGGTGELFF. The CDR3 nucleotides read TGTGCCAGCGTCGAAGGGGGGACCGGGGAGCTGTTTTTT.